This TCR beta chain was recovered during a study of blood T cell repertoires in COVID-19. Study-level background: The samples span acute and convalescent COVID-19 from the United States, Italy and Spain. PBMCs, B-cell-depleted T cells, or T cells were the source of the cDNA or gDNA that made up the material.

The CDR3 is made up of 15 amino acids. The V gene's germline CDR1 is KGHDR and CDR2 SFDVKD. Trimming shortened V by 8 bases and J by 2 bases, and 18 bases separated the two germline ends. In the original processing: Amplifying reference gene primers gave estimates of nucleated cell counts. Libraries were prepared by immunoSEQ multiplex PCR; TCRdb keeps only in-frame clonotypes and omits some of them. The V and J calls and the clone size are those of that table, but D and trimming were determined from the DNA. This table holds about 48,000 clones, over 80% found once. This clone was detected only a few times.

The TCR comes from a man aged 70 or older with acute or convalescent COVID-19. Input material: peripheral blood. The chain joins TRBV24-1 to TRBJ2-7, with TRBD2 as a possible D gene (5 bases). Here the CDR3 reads CATTRGWAPPYEQYF. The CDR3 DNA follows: TGTGCCACCACCAGAGGGTGGGCACCACCCTACGAGCAGTACTTC.